This T cell receptor (beta chain) derives from a study of blood T cell repertoires in COVID-19. Study-wide background: Researchers got acute and convalescent COVID-19 samples from the United States, Italy and Spain. T cells, B-cell-depleted T cells, or PBMCs provided the cDNA or gDNA that served as material.

Germline CDR1 reads MGHRA; CDR2 reads YSYEKL. CDR3 length: 17 amino acids. Trimming took 2 bases from V and 2 from J; bases not matched to a gene: 7. Study processing details: For nucleated cells, counts were estimated from reference gene primer amplification. Sequencing used immunoSEQ multiplex PCR; TCRdb keeps in-frame clones, though not all of them. V, J and clone size were drawn from that table, and D and trimming were deduced from the DNA. The sample includes about 160,000 clones, under 95% of them seen just once. This chain connects TRBV4-1 to TRBJ2-2; 8 bases align to TRBD2. Sample: peripheral blood. This clonotype was sampled from a man in his 60s with active or convalescent COVID-19. For the CDR3, the DNA is TGCGCCAGCAGCCAACCCCGGTGGACTAGCAACACCGGGGAGCTGTTTTTT. It translates to CASSQPRWTSNTGELFF.